This TCR beta chain was found in a study of blood T cell repertoires in COVID-19. Under the authors' procedure: Researchers report that nucleated cell counts were estimated from reference gene primer amplification. Only in-frame clones appear in the TCRdb table, and some are missing; sequencing was by immunoSEQ multiplex PCR. That table gives V, J and clone size, and the DNA gave D and trimming. Altogether about 47,000 clones are present, over 85% being singletons, with the ten largest covering around 10%. What was sequenced was peripheral blood. This TCR was sampled from an elderly man with active or convalescent COVID-19.

As DNA, the CDR3 is TGTGCCAGCACCGGCCTCGGACTGGTTGGGAGAAATACGCAGTATTTT. Translation: CASTGLGLVGRNTQYF. This chain joins TRBV28 and TRBJ2-3, with D possibly being TRBD2 (5 bases). The CDR3 runs 16 residues. The V end was cut by 7 bases, the J end by 7 bases, with 24 bases between. Germline lookup yields CDR1 MDHEN and CDR2 SYDVKM.